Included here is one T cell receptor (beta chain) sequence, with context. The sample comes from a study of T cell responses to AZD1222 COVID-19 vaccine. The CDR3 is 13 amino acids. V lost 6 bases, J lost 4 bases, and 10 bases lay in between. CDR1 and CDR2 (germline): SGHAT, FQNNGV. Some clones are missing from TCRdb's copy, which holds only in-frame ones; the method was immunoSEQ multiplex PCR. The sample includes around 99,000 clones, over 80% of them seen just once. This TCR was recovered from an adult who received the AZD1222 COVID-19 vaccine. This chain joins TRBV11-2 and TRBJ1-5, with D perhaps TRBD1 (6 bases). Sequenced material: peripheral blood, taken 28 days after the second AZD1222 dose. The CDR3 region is CASSYTGNQPQHF. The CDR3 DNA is TGTGCCAGCAGTTATACAGGGAATCAGCCCCAGCATTTT. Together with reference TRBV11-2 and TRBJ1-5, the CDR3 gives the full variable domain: EAGVAQSPRYKIIEKRQSVAFWCNPISGHATLYWYQQILGQGPKLLIQFQNNGVVDDSQLPKDRFSAERLKGVDSTLKIQPAKLEDSAVYLCASSYTGNQPQHFGDGTRLSIL.